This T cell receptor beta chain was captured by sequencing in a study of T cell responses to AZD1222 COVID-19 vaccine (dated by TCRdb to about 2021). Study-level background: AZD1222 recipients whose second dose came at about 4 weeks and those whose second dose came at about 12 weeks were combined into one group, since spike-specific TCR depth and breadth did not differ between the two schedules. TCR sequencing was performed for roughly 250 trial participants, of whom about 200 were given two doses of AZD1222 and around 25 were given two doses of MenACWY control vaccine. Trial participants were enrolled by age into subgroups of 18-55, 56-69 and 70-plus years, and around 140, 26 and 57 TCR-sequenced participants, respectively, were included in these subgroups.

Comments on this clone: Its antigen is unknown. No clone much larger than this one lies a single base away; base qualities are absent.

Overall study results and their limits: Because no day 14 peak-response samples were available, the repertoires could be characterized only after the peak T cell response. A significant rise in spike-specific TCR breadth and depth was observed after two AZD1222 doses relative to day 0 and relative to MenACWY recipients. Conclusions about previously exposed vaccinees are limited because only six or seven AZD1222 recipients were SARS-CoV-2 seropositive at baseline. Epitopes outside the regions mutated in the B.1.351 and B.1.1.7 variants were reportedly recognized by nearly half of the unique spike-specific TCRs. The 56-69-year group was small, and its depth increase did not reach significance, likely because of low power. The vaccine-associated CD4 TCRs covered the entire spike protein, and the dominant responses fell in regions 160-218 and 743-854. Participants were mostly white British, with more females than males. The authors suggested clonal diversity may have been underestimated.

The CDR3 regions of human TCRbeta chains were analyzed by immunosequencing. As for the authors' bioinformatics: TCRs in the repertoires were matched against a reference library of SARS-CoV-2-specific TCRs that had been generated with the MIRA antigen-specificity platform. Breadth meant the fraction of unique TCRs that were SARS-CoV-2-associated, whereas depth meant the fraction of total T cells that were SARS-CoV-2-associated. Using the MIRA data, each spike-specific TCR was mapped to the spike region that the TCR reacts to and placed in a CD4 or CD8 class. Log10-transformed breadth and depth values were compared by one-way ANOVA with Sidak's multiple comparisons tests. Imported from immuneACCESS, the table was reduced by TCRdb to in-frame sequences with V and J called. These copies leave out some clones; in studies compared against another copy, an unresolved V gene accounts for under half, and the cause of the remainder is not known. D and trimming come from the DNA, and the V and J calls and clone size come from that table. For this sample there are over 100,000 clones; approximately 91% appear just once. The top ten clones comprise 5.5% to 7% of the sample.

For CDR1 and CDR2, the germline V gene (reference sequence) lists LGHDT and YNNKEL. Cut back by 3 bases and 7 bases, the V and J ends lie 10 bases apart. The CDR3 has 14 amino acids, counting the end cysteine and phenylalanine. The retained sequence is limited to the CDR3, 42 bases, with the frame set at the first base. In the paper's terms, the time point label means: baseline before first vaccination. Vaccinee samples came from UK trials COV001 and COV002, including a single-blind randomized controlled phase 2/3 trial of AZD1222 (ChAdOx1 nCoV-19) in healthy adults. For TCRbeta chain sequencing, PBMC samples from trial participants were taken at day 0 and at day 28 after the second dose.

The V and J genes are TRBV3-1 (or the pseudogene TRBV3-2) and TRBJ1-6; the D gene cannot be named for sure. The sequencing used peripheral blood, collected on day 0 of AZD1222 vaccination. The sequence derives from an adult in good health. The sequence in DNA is TGTGCCAGCAGCCAGCCGGGGATCAATTCACCCCTCCACTTT. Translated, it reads CASSQPGINSPLHF.